This T cell receptor (beta chain) was documented in a study of blood T cell repertoires in COVID-19. Overall study: Acute-phase and convalescent COVID-19 samples originated in the United States, Italy and Spain. T cells, B-cell-depleted T cells, or PBMCs provided the cDNA or gDNA that served as material.

Profiling relied on immunoSEQ multiplex PCR, and the TCRdb table lists in-frame clones only, not all of them. The sample records about 250,000 clones, over 75% being singletons. V was clipped by 3 bases and J by 8 bases, with 13 bases between them. CDR3 length: 13 amino acids. Cohort allocation depended upon clinical history that participants reported. Two consecutive negative NP/OP PCR tests, clearance, or resolved symptoms defined Cohort 3 recovery. This clone was recorded only once. The TCR sequence derives from a woman aged 18-35 years who had recovered from COVID-19. Sequencing was carried out using PBMCs or T cells enriched from blood (not recorded which). This chain links TRBV12-3 or TRBV12-4 with TRBJ1-2; possible D gene TRBD1, 6 bases. The CDR3 loop is CASSLQGTVGYTF. The CDR3, as DNA: TGTGCCAGCAGTTTGCAGGGGACCGTGGGCTACACCTTC.